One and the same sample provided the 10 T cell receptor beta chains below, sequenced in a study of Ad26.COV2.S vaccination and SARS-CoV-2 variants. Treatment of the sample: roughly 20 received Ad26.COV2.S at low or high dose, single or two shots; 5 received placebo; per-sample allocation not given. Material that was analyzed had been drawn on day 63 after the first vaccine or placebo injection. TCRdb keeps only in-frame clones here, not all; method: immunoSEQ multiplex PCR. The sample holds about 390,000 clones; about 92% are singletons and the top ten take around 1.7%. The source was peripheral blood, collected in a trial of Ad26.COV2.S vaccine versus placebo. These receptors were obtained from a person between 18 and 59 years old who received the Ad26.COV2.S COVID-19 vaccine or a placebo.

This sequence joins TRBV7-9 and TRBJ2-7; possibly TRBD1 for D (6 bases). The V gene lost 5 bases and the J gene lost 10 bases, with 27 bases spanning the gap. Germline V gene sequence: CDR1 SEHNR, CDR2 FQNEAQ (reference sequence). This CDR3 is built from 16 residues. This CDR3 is CASSPPTGPFFGDQYF. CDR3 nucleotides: TGTGCCAGCAGCCCCCCGACAGGCCCTTTTTTCGGGGATCAGTACTTC. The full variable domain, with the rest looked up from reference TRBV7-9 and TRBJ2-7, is DTGVSQNPRHKITKRGQNVTFRCDPISEHNRLYWYRQTLGQGPEFLTYFQNEAQLEKSRLLSDRFSAERPKGSFSTLEIQRTEQGDSAMYLCASSPPTGPFFGDQYFGPGTRLTVT.

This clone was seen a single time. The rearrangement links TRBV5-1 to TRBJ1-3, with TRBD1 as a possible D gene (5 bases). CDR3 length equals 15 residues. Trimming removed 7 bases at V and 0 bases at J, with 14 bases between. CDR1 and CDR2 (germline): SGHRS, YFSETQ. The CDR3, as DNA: TGCGCCAGCTCGCCTCAGGGATTCTCTGGAAACACCATATATTTT. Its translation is CASSPQGFSGNTIYF.

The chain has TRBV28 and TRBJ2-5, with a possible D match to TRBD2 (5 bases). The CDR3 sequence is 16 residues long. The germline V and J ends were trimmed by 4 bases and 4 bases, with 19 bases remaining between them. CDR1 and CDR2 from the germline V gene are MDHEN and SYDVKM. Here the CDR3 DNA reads TGTGCCAGCAGTTCTCTCCCCGGGGTAATCGTAGAGACCCAGTACTTC. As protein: CASSSLPGVIVETQYF.

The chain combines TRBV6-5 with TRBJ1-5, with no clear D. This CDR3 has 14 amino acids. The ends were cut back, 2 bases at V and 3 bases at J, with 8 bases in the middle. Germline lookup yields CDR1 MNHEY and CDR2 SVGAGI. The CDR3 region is CASSYGPTNQPQHF. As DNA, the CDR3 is TGTGCCAGCAGTTACGGGCCAACCAATCAGCCCCAGCATTTT.

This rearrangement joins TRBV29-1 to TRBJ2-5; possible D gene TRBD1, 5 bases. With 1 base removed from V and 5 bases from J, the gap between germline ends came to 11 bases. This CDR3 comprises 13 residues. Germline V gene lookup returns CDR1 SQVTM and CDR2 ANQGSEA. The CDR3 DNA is TGCAGCGTTGAAGCAGGGCCTGGGGAGACCCAGTACTTC. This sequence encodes CSVEAGPGETQYF.

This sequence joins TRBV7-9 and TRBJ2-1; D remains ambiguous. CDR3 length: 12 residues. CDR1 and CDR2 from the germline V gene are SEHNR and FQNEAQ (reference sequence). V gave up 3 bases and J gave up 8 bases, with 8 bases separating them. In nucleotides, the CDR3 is TGTGCCAGCAGCTTCTTCGGTGATGAGCAGTTCTTC. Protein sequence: CASSFFGDEQFF.

The CDR3 loop reads CASSPPGAYSTDTQYF. The CDR3 nucleotides are TGTGCCAGCTCCCCCCCGGGGGCCTATAGCACAGATACGCAGTATTTT. The chain employs TRBV18 and TRBJ2-3; D possibly uses TRBD1 or TRBD2 (6 bases each). V was cut by 6 bases and J by 0 bases, with 16 bases left in between. The CDR3 runs to 16 residues. CDR1 is KGHSH, CDR2 LQKENI, per germline.

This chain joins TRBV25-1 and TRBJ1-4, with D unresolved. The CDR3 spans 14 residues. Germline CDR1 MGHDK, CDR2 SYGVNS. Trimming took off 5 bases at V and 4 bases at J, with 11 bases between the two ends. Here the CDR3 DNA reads TGTGCCAGCAGTAGGATCGGAGGTAATGAAAAACTGTTTTTT. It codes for CASSRIGGNEKLFF.

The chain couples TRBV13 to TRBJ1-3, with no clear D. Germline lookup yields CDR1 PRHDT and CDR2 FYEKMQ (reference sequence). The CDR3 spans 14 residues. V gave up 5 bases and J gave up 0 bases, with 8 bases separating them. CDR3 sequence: CASSSVSSGNTIYF. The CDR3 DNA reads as TGTGCCAGCAGCAGTGTTAGCTCTGGAAACACCATATATTTT.

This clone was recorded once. In nucleotides, the CDR3 is TGTGCCAGCCATCGGGGGGGCCTTAATGAGCAGTTCTTC. Protein product: CASHRGGLNEQFF. The V and J genes are TRBV2 and TRBJ2-1, with 8 nucleotides matching TRBD2. Per germline, CDR1 SNHLY and CDR2 FYNNEI. CDR3 size: 13 residues. V trimming: 8 bases; J trimming: 7 bases; junction bases outside the gene matches: 7.